This paragraph covers one T cell receptor beta chain sequence. This record belongs to a study of blood T cell repertoires in COVID-19. In the original processing: Researchers report that nucleated cell counts were estimated from reference gene primer amplification. Assay: immunoSEQ multiplex PCR; the TCRdb copy retains only in-frame clones and omits some. The V and J calls and clone size are taken from that table; D and trimming were inferred from the DNA. The sample comprises a few hundred thousand clones, 85% of which are singletons, and under 4% rests with the top ten. Looked up from germline, CDR1 is MNHEY and CDR2 is SVGAGI. Between the trimmed V and J ends, which lost 1 base and 2 bases, there was a span of 8 bases. The CDR3 spans 14 residues.

Sequenced material: peripheral blood. The source of this sequence is a woman aged 18-35 years with acute or convalescent COVID-19. The V and J genes are TRBV6-5 and TRBJ1-2, with unresolved D. CDR3 residues: CASSYYRRNYGYTF. In DNA form, the CDR3 reads TGTGCCAGCAGTTACTACAGAAGGAACTATGGCTACACCTTC.